The rows below give T cell receptor beta chains drawn from one sample of a study of T-cell memory formation after mild COVID-19. Each CDR3 protein is one row after TCRdb ran MiXCR on the 5' RACE reads. The sample includes about 400,000 distinct CDR3 sequences, about 16% of them seen just once. The sequenced material came from PBMCs or a T cell subset sorted from them (not recorded which). These receptors were obtained from a man younger than 35 who had mild COVID-19 (a few samples of this study predate the infection). Cell type and time point are not known. Each CDR3 is given with its conserved first and last residue. The D gene is left open where the match is weak.

CDR3: CASSLTGGRGKETQYF
V: TRBV7-6
D: .

CDR3: CASSLSAVNNSPLHF
V: TRBV5-1
D: .

CDR3: CASSLQGSGYTF
V: TRBV5-1
D: .

CDR3: CASSQVLGSGTPLHF
V: TRBV3-1
D: .

CDR3: CASSYYILHTGELFF
V: TRBV5-5
D: .

CDR3: CASSLQGLSQPQHF
V: TRBV28
D: .

CDR3: CASSLDGLSTDTQYF
V: TRBV7-6
D: .

CDR3: CASSLDRGQAFF
V: TRBV5-1
D: TRBD1

CDR3: CASNPGASGNTIYF
V: TRBV6-2/TRBV6-3
D: .

CDR3: CASSLGGTKNIQYF
V: TRBV6-5
D: TRBD2

CDR3: CASSYTSGGAVSGELFF
V: TRBV12-3/TRBV12-4
D: TRBD2

CDR3: CASSVEGTAEETQYF
V: TRBV9
D: TRBD1

CDR3: CASRTGWVHGYTF
V: TRBV6-5
D: .

CDR3: CASLDRLINIQYF
V: TRBV28
D: .

CDR3: CGSSVAWTGGAHGYTF
V: TRBV9
D: TRBD1

CDR3: CASSFPLSTNEKLFF
V: TRBV7-9
D: .

CDR3: CAGDREMNTEAFF
V: TRBV30
D: .

CDR3: CASSPPQVTGAEKLFF
V: TRBV7-9
D: TRBD1

CDR3: CASILSGYGGELFF
V: TRBV28
D: .

CDR3: CAWSDWTYSYNEQFF
V: TRBV30
D: .

CDR3: CASEGVLGKLFF
V: TRBV6-2/TRBV6-3
D: .

CDR3: CATSDAQGLHNEQFF
V: TRBV24-1
D: .

CDR3: CASSLRYTGVTEAFF
V: TRBV7-2
D: TRBD1

CDR3: CASSPGQITGELFF
V: TRBV5-1
D: TRBD1

CDR3: CATSRVRGAGETQYF
V: TRBV15
D: .

CDR3: CASIPGPGSSGELFF
V: TRBV28
D: .

CDR3: CASSSGTGQNIQYF
V: TRBV5-5
D: TRBD1

CDR3: CASSSQGGGYTF
V: TRBV12-3/TRBV12-4
D: TRBD1

CDR3: CASSIRAANTGELFF
V: TRBV19
D: .

CDR3: CASSQDFTPAETQYF
V: TRBV3-1
D: .

CDR3: CASTEWQGSETQYF
V: TRBV7-6
D: .

CDR3: CATSDSGFYEQYF
V: TRBV24-1
D: .

CDR3: CASSVVGSSYGYTF
V: TRBV9
D: .

CDR3: CAWSVCGGTGNQPQHF
V: TRBV30
D: .

CDR3: CASSQPGQGANEQFF
V: TRBV5-1
D: TRBD1

CDR3: CASSLEWVWETQYF
V: TRBV7-9
D: .

CDR3: CASSLASRTWVRSTDTQYF
V: TRBV5-1
D: .

CDR3: CASSLRFQRGDNEQFF
V: TRBV4-1
D: TRBD2

CDR3: CASSLKDYRSYNEQFF
V: TRBV7-9
D: .

CDR3: CAISEPTDRGGYTF
V: TRBV10-3
D: .

CDR3: CASSWTSNQPQHF
V: TRBV2
D: .

CDR3: CASSPTSGGGGETQYF
V: TRBV7-7
D: TRBD2

CDR3: CASSSLDSPYGYTF
V: TRBV5-5
D: .

CDR3: CSARPPLGDTEAFF
V: TRBV20-1
D: .

CDR3: CASSFQAAADTQYF
V: TRBV5-1
D: .

CDR3: CASSLYRGRVYEQYF
V: TRBV11-2
D: TRBD1

CDR3: CASSQLFGRPQTYEQYF
V: TRBV6-5
D: .

CDR3: CSVAAVRGRVGEQYF
V: TRBV29-1
D: TRBD1

CDR3: CASSGRTDASTLHF
V: TRBV9
D: .

CDR3: CASSSGRAGIPHEQYF
V: TRBV11-2
D: TRBD2

CDR3: CASSQDSPSAQYF
V: TRBV4-2
D: .

CDR3: CASSSWTGSYQETQYF
V: TRBV6-5
D: .

CDR3: CASSVEGSKGDAQYF
V: TRBV9
D: .

CDR3: CASSQEGRGDTEAFF
V: TRBV3-1
D: .

CDR3: CASSPTRPGANVLTF
V: TRBV6-5
D: .